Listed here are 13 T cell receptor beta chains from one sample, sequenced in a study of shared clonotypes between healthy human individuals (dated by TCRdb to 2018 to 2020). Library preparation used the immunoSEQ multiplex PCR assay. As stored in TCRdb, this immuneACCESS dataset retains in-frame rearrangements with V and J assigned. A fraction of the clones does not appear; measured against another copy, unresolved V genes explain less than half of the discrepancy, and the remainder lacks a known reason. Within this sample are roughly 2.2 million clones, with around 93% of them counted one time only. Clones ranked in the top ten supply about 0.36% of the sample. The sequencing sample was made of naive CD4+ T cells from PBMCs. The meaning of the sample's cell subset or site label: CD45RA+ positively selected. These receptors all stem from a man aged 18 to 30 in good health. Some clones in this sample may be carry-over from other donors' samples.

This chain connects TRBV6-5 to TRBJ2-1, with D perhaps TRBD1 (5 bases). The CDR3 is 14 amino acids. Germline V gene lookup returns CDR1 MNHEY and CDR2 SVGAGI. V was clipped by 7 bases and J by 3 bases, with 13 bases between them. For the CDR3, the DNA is TGTGCCAGCACCACGGCAGGGCTCTACAATGAGCAGTTCTTC. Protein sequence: CASTTAGLYNEQFF.

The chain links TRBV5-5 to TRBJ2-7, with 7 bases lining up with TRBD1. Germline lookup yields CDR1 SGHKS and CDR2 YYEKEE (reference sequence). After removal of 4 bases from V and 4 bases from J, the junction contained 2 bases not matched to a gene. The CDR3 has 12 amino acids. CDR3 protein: CASSPTGYEQYF. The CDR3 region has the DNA TGTGCCAGCAGCCCGACAGGGTACGAGCAGTACTTC.

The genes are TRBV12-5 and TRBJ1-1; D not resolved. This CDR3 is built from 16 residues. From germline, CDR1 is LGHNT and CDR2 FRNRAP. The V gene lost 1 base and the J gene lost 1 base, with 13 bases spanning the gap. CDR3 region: CASGLASGIQNTEAFF. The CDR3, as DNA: TGTGCTAGTGGTTTGGCCTCCGGCATTCAGAACACTGAAGCTTTCTTT. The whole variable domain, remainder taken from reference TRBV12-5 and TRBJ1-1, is DARVTQTPRHKVTEMGQEVTMRCQPILGHNTVFWYRQTMMQGLELLAYFRNRAPLDDSGMPKDRFSAEMPDATLATLKIQPSEPRDSAVYFCASGLASGIQNTEAFFGQGTRLTVV.

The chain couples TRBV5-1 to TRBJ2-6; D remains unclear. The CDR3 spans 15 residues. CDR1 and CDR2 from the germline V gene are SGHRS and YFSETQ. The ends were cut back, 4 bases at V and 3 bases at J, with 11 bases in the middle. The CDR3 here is CASSPISFGANVLTF. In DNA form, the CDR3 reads TGCGCCAGCAGCCCTATCAGCTTTGGGGCCAACGTCCTGACTTTC. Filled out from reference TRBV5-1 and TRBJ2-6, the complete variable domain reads KAGVTQTPRYLIKTRGQQVTLSCSPISGHRSVSWYQQTPGQGLQFLFEYFSETQRNKGNFPGRFSGRQFSNSRSEMNVSTLELGDSALYLCASSPISFGANVLTFGAGSRLTVL.

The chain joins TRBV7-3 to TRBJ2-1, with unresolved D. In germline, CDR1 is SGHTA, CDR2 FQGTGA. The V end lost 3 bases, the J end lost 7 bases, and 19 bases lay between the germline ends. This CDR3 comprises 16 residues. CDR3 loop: CASSLGGGTFSNEQFF. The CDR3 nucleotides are TGTGCCAGCAGCTTGGGCGGCGGAACGTTTTCGAATGAGCAGTTCTTC.

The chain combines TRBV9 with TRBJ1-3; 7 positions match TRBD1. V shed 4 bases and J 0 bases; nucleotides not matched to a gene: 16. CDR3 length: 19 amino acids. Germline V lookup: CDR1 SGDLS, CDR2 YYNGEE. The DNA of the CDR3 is TGTGCCAGCAGCTCCCGACCTGGGGGAGGGGGCCACTCTGGAAACACCATATATTTT. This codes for CASSSRPGGGGHSGNTIYF.

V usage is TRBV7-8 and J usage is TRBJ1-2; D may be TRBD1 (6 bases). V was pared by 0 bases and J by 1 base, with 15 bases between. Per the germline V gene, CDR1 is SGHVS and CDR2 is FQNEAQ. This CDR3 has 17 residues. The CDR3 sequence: CASSLASYRENNYGYTF. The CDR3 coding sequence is TGTGCCAGCAGCTTAGCGTCATACAGGGAGAATAACTATGGCTACACCTTC.

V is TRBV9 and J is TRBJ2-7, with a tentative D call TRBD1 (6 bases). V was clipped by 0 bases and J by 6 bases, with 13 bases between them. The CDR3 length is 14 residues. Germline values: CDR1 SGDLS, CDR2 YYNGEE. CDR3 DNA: TGTGCCAGCAGCGTAGAACAGGGTAAGGGCGAGCAGTACTTC. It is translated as CASSVEQGKGEQYF.

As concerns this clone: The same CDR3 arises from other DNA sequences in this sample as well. CDR3 loop: CASSLVEGQPQHF. The CDR3 coding sequence is TGTGCCAGCAGCTTAGTCGAGGGGCAGCCCCAGCATTTT. The chain recombines TRBV7-9 with TRBJ1-5; possibly TRBD1 for D (5 bases). Trimming cost V 1 base and J 7 bases, with 8 bases left between them. Germline V gene lookup returns CDR1 SEHNR and CDR2 FQNEAQ (reference sequence). The CDR3 is made up of 13 amino acids.

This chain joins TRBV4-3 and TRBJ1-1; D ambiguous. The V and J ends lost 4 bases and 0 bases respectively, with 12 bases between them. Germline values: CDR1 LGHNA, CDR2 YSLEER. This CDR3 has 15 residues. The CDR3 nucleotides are TGCGCCAGCAGCCCGCGGGCCGGATTGAACACTGAAGCTTTCTTT. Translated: CASSPRAGLNTEAFF.

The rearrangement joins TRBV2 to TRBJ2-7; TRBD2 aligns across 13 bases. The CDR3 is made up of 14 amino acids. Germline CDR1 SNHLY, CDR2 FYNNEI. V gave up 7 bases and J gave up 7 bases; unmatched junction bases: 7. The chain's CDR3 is CASKGSGLAGEQYF. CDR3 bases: TGTGCCAGCAAGGGGTCGGGACTAGCGGGGGAGCAGTACTTC.

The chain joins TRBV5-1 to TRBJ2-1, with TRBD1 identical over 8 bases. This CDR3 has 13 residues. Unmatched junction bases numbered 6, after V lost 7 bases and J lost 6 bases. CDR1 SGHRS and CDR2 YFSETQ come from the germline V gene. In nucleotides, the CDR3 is TGCGCCAGCGCCAGGGGGCCATCCAATGAGCAGTTCTTC. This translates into CASARGPSNEQFF.

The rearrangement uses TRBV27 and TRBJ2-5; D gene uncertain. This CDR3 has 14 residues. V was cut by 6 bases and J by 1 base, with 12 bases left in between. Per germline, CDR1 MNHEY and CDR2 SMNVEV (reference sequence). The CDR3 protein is CASSPSRAQETQYF. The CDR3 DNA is TGTGCCAGCAGCCCATCTAGGGCCCAAGAGACCCAGTACTTC.